These T cell receptor beta chains were read from a single sample in a study of human CD8 memory T cell subsets. From its re-call of the 5' RACE reads, TCRdb lists each CDR3 protein once, without DNA. In all, the sample yields more than 9,000 distinct CDR3 sequences. The specimen was CD8+ stem-like memory T cells (TSCM and TCM) sorted from PBMCs. These receptors came from a human donor in good health. Each CDR3 is given with its conserved first and last residue. Expanded clones get a size class; other rows say once, few or many, or leave the size out.

>TRBV29-1|-|TRBJ1-6
CSAPSVTVENNSPLHF
>TRBV5-6|-|TRBJ2-3
CASSPLLAGETDTQYF
>TRBV28|-|TRBJ2-1
CASTPTYSYNEQFF
>TRBV7-9|medium-sized|TRBJ1-4
CASSPGRSNEKLFF
>TRBV29-1|medium-sized|TRBJ2-1
CSVEGWISGPSSYNEQFF
>TRBV29-1|-|TRBJ1-1
CSVEDRDELGAEAFF
>TRBV28|-|TRBJ2-2
CASSWMGAGELFF
>TRBV10-3|-|TRBJ2-5
CAISDRTEQETQYF
>TRBV13|-|TRBJ1-1
CASRRGGTEAFF
>TRBV9|-|TRBJ1-2
CASSVGGRDRDVLNYGYTF
>TRBV5-6|-|TRBJ2-1
CASSLEGGTLRRQFF
>TRBV10-3|-|TRBJ2-7
CAISESEEAQYF
>TRBV7-2|-|TRBJ2-1
CASSSLRDYSYNEQFF
>TRBV19|-|TRBJ1-1
CASSTDSRNTEAFF
>TRBV5-1|-|TRBJ2-7
CASSLGQGFSYEQYF
>TRBV5-1|-|TRBJ2-1
CASSGPAGGYNEQFF
>TRBV6-2/TRBV6-3|-|TRBJ2-1
CASSYSAGGEQFF
>TRBV2|-|TRBJ2-3
CASSARSYRGLEDTQYF
>TRBV7-9|-|TRBJ1-5
CASRGSGGNQPQHF
>TRBV7-6|-|TRBJ2-5
CASSHRALAGRMETQYF
>TRBV3-1|-|TRBJ2-1
CASSQDIHNEQFF
>TRBV30|-|TRBJ1-5
CAWSRGTDSNQPQHF
>TRBV5-1|-|TRBJ2-7
CASSLGLALSYEQYF
>TRBV6-4|-|TRBJ2-2
CASSEDGELFF
>TRBV20-1|-|TRBJ1-2
CSARDPETGYTF
>TRBV5-5|-|TRBJ2-1
CASSLTWTGGYNEQFF
>TRBV19|-|TRBJ2-1
CASSSGGLFYNEQFF
>TRBV9|-|TRBJ2-7
CASSVDQDPQYEQYF
>TRBV6-4|-|TRBJ2-4
CASSEQGDKNIQYF
>TRBV7-3|medium-sized|TRBJ2-3
CASSALTSGSTDTQYF
>TRBV5-6|-|TRBJ1-1
CASRPGTGGWTEAFF
>TRBV29-1|-|TRBJ1-4
CSVAGQGGEKLFF
>TRBV12-3/TRBV12-4|-|TRBJ1-3
CASSSTDNSGNTIYF
>TRBV12-3/TRBV12-4|-|TRBJ2-7
CASSLAHYEQYF
>TRBV6-5|-|TRBJ2-1
CASSYSGLFNEQFF
>TRBV13|-|TRBJ2-7
CASSPATGVHEQYF
>TRBV30|-|TRBJ2-7
CAWSVGQGYEQYF
>TRBV7-8|-|TRBJ2-1
CASSLKAGVYNEQFF
>TRBV20-1|-|TRBJ1-3
CSARDGNTIYF
>TRBV7-3|-|TRBJ2-1
CASSLGGGNNEQFF
>TRBV5-1|-|TRBJ2-3
CASRQTVGSTDTQYF
>TRBV20-1|medium-sized|TRBJ1-2
CSARGQSDWGGYTF
>TRBV15|-|TRBJ2-2
CATSRADRANTGELFF
>TRBV29-1|-|TRBJ1-3
CSVLEDGPSGNTIYF
>TRBV7-9|-|TRBJ1-2
CASSPGLDPSGGYTF
>TRBV4-1|-|TRBJ2-7
CASSQASAPGYEQYF
>TRBV29-1|-|TRBJ1-2
CSVGQGARIGYTF
>TRBV7-9|-|TRBJ1-1
CASSLGQSTEAFF